The clone carrying this T cell receptor beta chain appeared a few times. Its antigen is unknown. The source of the sample is a study of T-cell memory formation after mild COVID-19. Overall study: TCR clusters were mostly donor specific. Notes on the study in general: Second-wave clones that peaked on day 37 lacked confirmed SARS-CoV-2 specificity. Pre-infection memory held some responding clones, suggesting pre-existing cross-reactive T cells responded.

TCRdb ran MiXCR on the 5' RACE reads and lists one entry per CDR3 protein. The table lists 410,000 or so distinct CDR3 sequences, 23% of them singletons. The CDR3 has 11 amino acids. V was shortened by 7 bases and J by 6 bases, with 9 bases between the two germline ends. The sample comprised PBMCs or a T cell subset sorted from them (not recorded which). The chain joins TRBV12-3 or TRBV12-4 to TRBJ1-1; D gene unclear. The TCR originated in an adult woman who had mild COVID-19 (a few samples of this study predate the infection). Cell type and time point are not known. For the CDR3, the DNA is TGTGCCAGCACCCCTGTAGCTGAAGCTTTCTTT. Residues: CASTPVAEAFF.